A selection of T cell receptor beta chains follows, all from one sample in a study of blood T cells in healthy people across ages. TCRdb fed the 5' RACE reads into MiXCR, producing one record per CDR3 protein. The repertoire consists of approximately 1,000,000 distinct CDR3 sequences, with 45% occurring once and the leading ten covering about 20%. Material for sequencing was blood. Receptors were obtained from a woman in her sixties in good health. CDR3s include the opening cysteine and the closing phenylalanine or tryptophan. D genes are given only for firm matches. The size of a clone is reported for some rows only, either as once, few or many, or as a class for expanded clones.

size	V	J	D	DNA	CDR3
NA	TRBV18	TRBJ2-7	TRBD1	TGTGCCAGCTCACCGGGCGTCGGACAGGCCTACGAGCAGTACTTC	CASSPGVGQAYEQYF
NA	TRBV20-1	TRBJ2-1	TRBD2	TGCAGTGGGTCGGGAGGGTCCTGGGATGAGCAGTTCTTC	CSGSGGSWDEQFF
many	TRBV13	TRBJ2-7	NA	TGTGCCAGCAGCCTCGGACCGACTTACGAGCAGTACTTC	CASSLGPTYEQYF
NA	TRBV11-2	TRBJ2-1	TRBD2	TGTGCCAGCAGCTTATCCGGGACTAGCGGGAGTCGGAATGAGCAGTTCTTC	CASSLSGTSGSRNEQFF
NA	TRBV5-1	TRBJ2-7	TRBD1	TGCGCCAGCAGCTGGGCCGGGACAGCCTACGAGCAGTACTTC	CASSWAGTAYEQYF
many	TRBV10-3	TRBJ2-3	NA	TGTGCCCTAGGGGCGGGCGTTGGCACAGATACGCAGTATTTT	CALGAGVGTDTQYF
NA	TRBV6-1	TRBJ2-7	TRBD2	TGTGCCAGCAGTGCCCCCGGGACTAGCGTTTTCTACGAGCAGTACTTC	CASSAPGTSVFYEQYF
NA	TRBV24-1	TRBJ2-3	NA	TGTGCCACCAGTGAAGAGGAGACAGGCACAGATACGCAGTATTTT	CATSEEETGTDTQYF
few	TRBV12-3/TRBV12-4	TRBJ1-2	NA	TGTGCCAGCAGTTGCGACAGGAACTATGGCTACACCTTC	CASSCDRNYGYTF
NA	TRBV27	TRBJ1-5	NA	TGTGCCAGCAGGCGAAACAGGGCAAGCAATCAGCCCCAGCATTTT	CASRRNRASNQPQHF
NA	TRBV5-1	TRBJ2-7	TRBD1	TGCGCCAGCAGCTTTCAGACAGGGGGCTTGTACGAGCAGTACTTC	CASSFQTGGLYEQYF
few	TRBV7-8	TRBJ2-7	NA	TGTGCCAGCAGCTTAGCGCGGGGGCAGACCTACGAGCAGTACTTC	CASSLARGQTYEQYF
NA	TRBV18	TRBJ2-6	TRBD1	TGTGCCAGCTCACGAACGGGACAGGGCGACTCTGGGGCCAACGTCCTGACTTTC	CASSRTGQGDSGANVLTF
NA	TRBV30	TRBJ2-6	NA	TGTGCCTGGAGTGTACTGACCGGGGGAATCCTTTCTGGGGCCAACGTCCTGACTTTC	CAWSVLTGGILSGANVLTF
NA	TRBV5-1	TRBJ2-3	NA	TGCGCCAGCAGCCCCTCTACCCCCCGCACAGATACGCAGTATTTT	CASSPSTPRTDTQYF
NA	TRBV5-1	TRBJ2-7	NA	TGCGCCAGCAGCTTGTTGGCGTCCGTGGCAAACGAGCAGTACTTC	CASSLLASVANEQYF
few	TRBV19	TRBJ2-1	TRBD2	TGTGCCTCGGGCGGGAGCCCTTACAATGAGCAGTTCTTC	CASGGSPYNEQFF
NA	TRBV12-3/TRBV12-4	TRBJ2-1	TRBD2	TGTGCCAGCAGTTCCAGACTAGCGGGAAGGTCCTACAATGAGCAGTTCTTC	CASSSRLAGRSYNEQFF
NA	TRBV2	TRBJ1-4	NA	TGTGCCAGCAGTGAAAACCCAGGGAAACTGTTTTTT	CASSENPGKLFF
NA	TRBV28	TRBJ2-3	NA	TGTGCCAGCAGACCTCGGATGGCCACAGATACGCAGTATTTT	CASRPRMATDTQYF
NA	TRBV5-1	TRBJ2-1	TRBD2	TGCGCCAGCAGCTTAGGGACTAGCGGGAGGGCCCGGGATGAGCAGTTCTTC	CASSLGTSGRARDEQFF
NA	TRBV5-1	TRBJ2-1	TRBD2	TGCGCCAGCAGCCCCAAGACTAGCGGGAGTTTTCGGTTCTTC	CASSPKTSGSFRFF
NA	TRBV27	TRBJ1-2	NA	TGTGCCAGCAGTCTATGGGCAAGTGGGGGGCCGTCCTATGGCTACACCTTC	CASSLWASGGPSYGYTF
NA	TRBV25-1	TRBJ2-7	NA	TGTGCCAGCAGTGAATCGGGGACTCTCTACGAGCAGTACTTC	CASSESGTLYEQYF
NA	TRBV5-1	TRBJ2-6	NA	TGCGCCAGCAGTGGGTCTTATGGGACCAACGTCCTGACTTTC	CASSGSYGTNVLTF
NA	TRBV30	TRBJ1-2	TRBD1	TGTGCCTGGGGCGAGGGGGCATGGGGCTACACCTTC	CAWGEGAWGYTF
NA	TRBV10-3	TRBJ2-7	NA	TGTGCCATCAGTGTGGACAGCACCTACGAGCAGTACTTC	CAISVDSTYEQYF
NA	TRBV7-9	TRBJ2-7	NA	TGTGCCAGCAGCTTAATGGTGGGGTATGGGCAGTACTTC	CASSLMVGYGQYF
NA	TRBV6-1	TRBJ1-5	NA	TGTGCCAGCAGTGAATGGGACTTTGAGAATCAGCCCCAGCATTTT	CASSEWDFENQPQHF
few	TRBV9	TRBJ2-7	NA	TGTGCCAGCAGCGTAGGTTCGGGCGAATACGAGCAGTACTTC	CASSVGSGEYEQYF
NA	TRBV7-9	TRBJ2-7	NA	TGTGCCAGCAGCTTATCCGCTATGCGCTACGAGCAGTACTTC	CASSLSAMRYEQYF
NA	TRBV29-1	TRBJ2-4	TRBD2	TGCAGCGTTGCCCGGGGGGGGAGGAACATTCAGTACTTC	CSVARGGRNIQYF
many	TRBV10-3	TRBJ2-5	TRBD2	TGTGCCATCAGCCTAGCGGCCCAAGAGACCCAGTACTTC	CAISLAAQETQYF